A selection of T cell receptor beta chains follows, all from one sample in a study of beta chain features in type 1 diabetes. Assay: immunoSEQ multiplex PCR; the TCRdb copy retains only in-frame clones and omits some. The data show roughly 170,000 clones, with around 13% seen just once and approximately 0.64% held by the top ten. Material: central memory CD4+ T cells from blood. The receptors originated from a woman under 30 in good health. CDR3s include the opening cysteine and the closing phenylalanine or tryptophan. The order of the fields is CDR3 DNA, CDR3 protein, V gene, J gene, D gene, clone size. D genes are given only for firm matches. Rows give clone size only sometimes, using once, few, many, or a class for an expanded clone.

TGTGCCAGCAGTTATATCTCGGAGGTGATTAACTATGGCTACACCTTC	CASSYISEVINYGYTF	TRBV6-6	TRBJ1-2	-	-
TGCAGCGTTGAAGCAGGCCTTGGCTATGGCTACACCTTC	CSVEAGLGYGYTF	TRBV29-1	TRBJ1-2	-	few
TGTGCCAGCAGCTATGGACAGAACACTGAAGCTTTCTTT	CASSYGQNTEAFF	TRBV7-9	TRBJ1-1	-	few
TGTGCCAGCAGCGTAGCTCGACAGGGCCCTGGGGGCTACACCTTC	CASSVARQGPGGYTF	TRBV9	TRBJ1-2	TRBD1	-
TGTGCCTGGAGTCACCAGGGAGGCTACACCTTC	CAWSHQGGYTF	TRBV30	TRBJ1-2	-	few
TGTGCCAGCAAGACCCACCAAGAGCGGACCCCCTACGAGCAGTACTTC	CASKTHQERTPYEQYF	TRBV9	TRBJ2-7	-	few
TGTGCCAGCATCCTCTCGGGGGGTTACGAGCAGTACTTC	CASILSGGYEQYF	TRBV28	TRBJ2-7	TRBD2	few
TGTGCCAGCAGTTTATCGGCCCGAGAGACCCAGTACTTC	CASSLSARETQYF	TRBV27	TRBJ2-5	-	few
TGTGCCAGCAGCTTAATCTTGGCGGGAGGCGTACCCTACGAGCAGTACTTC	CASSLILAGGVPYEQYF	TRBV7-2	TRBJ2-7	TRBD2	few
TGTGCCAGCGGAGACCCTAAGGACGAGCAGTACTTC	CASGDPKDEQYF	TRBV2	TRBJ2-7	-	-
TGTGCCAGCAGTCTAAACCCTGGGAACACTGAAGCTTTCTTT	CASSLNPGNTEAFF	TRBV28	TRBJ1-1	-	-
TGTGCCAGCAGCTTAGGTCAGGGAACCTACGAGCAGTACTTC	CASSLGQGTYEQYF	TRBV7-2	TRBJ2-7	-	-
TGTGCCAGCAGCCCCCGGCAGGGGGTAAGGAATGAGCAGTTCTTC	CASSPRQGVRNEQFF	TRBV9	TRBJ2-1	TRBD1	-
TGTGCCAGCAGTTTGGCAGGGGCTGGCAATCAGCCCCAGCATTTT	CASSLAGAGNQPQHF	TRBV28	TRBJ1-5	-	many
TGTGCCTGGAGTAAACAGGGGGCACATGAAAAACTGTTTTTT	CAWSKQGAHEKLFF	TRBV30	TRBJ1-4	TRBD1	-
TGTGCCAGCAGCTTAGATTTAGATGGCTACACCTTC	CASSLDLDGYTF	TRBV7-9	TRBJ1-2	-	-
TGTGCCAGAGATCAAAGGACAGGGTCCTCCAGCGAGCAGTACTTC	CARDQRTGSSSEQYF	TRBV2	TRBJ2-7	TRBD1	few
TGTGCCAGTAGTCCCCAGGACATCCAAGAGACCCAGTACTTC	CASSPQDIQETQYF	TRBV19	TRBJ2-5	-	-
TGTGCCAGCAGTTTATTCGGACAGATCGTCTACGAGCAGTACTTC	CASSLFGQIVYEQYF	TRBV28	TRBJ2-7	-	-
TGTGCCAGCAGTAACAGCGGGAGAATCGGAAGGTTCTTC	CASSNSGRIGRFF	TRBV6-5	TRBJ2-1	TRBD2	-
TGCAGCACCCAAGGACAGGGAACCTACGAGCAGTACTTC	CSTQGQGTYEQYF	TRBV29-1	TRBJ2-7	TRBD1	-
TGTGCCAGCAGCGTAGGAGGTAGCTACACCTTC	CASSVGGSYTF	TRBV9	TRBJ1-2	-	few
TGTGCCAGCAGCTTTGGACAGATGAACACCGGGGAGCTGTTTTTT	CASSFGQMNTGELFF	TRBV7-9	TRBJ2-2	-	-
TGTGCCAGCAGTCCCCTGGGAGTTGAAGCTTTCTTT	CASSPLGVEAFF	TRBV4-2	TRBJ1-1	-	-
TGTGCCAGCAGTGTAGACAGGTCCACCGGGGAGCTGTTTTTT	CASSVDRSTGELFF	TRBV2	TRBJ2-2	-	few
TGCGCCAGCAGCCAAGGAGCGCAGCGGGAGTCAGATACGCAGTATTTT	CASSQGAQRESDTQYF	TRBV4-1	TRBJ2-3	TRBD2	-
TGTGCCAGCAGCGTTAGCCAGGGCAGGGGCACAGATACGCAGTATTTT	CASSVSQGRGTDTQYF	TRBV9	TRBJ2-3	-	few
TGCGCCAGCAGCCAGAGGACTGGGGACGAGCAGTACTTC	CASSQRTGDEQYF	TRBV4-3	TRBJ2-7	-	-
TGTGCCAGCAGCCCCCAACAGGGAGGGACCGGGGAGCTGTTTTTT	CASSPQQGGTGELFF	TRBV7-2	TRBJ2-2	-	few
TGTGCCTTGACGGCGGTAGGTCAGCCCCAGCATTTT	CALTAVGQPQHF	TRBV30	TRBJ1-5	-	-
TGTGCCAGCAGCCCGAACGGGGACAGGGGAGAGACCCAGTACTTC	CASSPNGDRGETQYF	TRBV7-9	TRBJ2-5	TRBD1	few
TGTGCCTGGAGCCTTAGTGGGTCTACCCATACCGGGGTGCCCCAGTACTTC	CAWSLSGSTHTGVPQYF	TRBV30	TRBJ2-5	-	few
TGCAGCGTTGAAGGGGTGCGGGGGGCGAACACTGAAGCTTTCTTT	CSVEGVRGANTEAFF	TRBV29-1	TRBJ1-1	-	-
TGTGCCAGCAGCCTTATTGACGGGATTGAGCCCATCTTC	CASSLIDGIEPIF	TRBV7-2	TRBJ1-2	-	few
TGTGCCAGCAGCTTGCACCAGGGACTAGCGAACTACAATGAGCAGTTCTTC	CASSLHQGLANYNEQFF	TRBV5-8	TRBJ2-1	TRBD2	-
TGTGCCAGCAGCTTGGGAGGGATCCGGTACGAGCAGTACTTC	CASSLGGIRYEQYF	TRBV5-8	TRBJ2-7	-	-
TGTGCCTGGAGTTTATCCGGGGGCAATCAGCCCCAGCATTTT	CAWSLSGGNQPQHF	TRBV30	TRBJ1-5	-	-
TGCGCCAGCAGCCAAGAAGGTACCGGGACTGTACATGGAGAGACCCAGTACTTC	CASSQEGTGTVHGETQYF	TRBV4-3	TRBJ2-5	-	-
TGTGCCAGCAGTTACGATCGAGCGGGAGTAGTTGGTGAGCAGTTCTTC	CASSYDRAGVVGEQFF	TRBV6-5	TRBJ2-1	TRBD2	-
TGTGCCAGCAGTCCGGGACAGGCGAGCACCGGGGAGCTGTTTTTT	CASSPGQASTGELFF	TRBV28	TRBJ2-2	TRBD1	-